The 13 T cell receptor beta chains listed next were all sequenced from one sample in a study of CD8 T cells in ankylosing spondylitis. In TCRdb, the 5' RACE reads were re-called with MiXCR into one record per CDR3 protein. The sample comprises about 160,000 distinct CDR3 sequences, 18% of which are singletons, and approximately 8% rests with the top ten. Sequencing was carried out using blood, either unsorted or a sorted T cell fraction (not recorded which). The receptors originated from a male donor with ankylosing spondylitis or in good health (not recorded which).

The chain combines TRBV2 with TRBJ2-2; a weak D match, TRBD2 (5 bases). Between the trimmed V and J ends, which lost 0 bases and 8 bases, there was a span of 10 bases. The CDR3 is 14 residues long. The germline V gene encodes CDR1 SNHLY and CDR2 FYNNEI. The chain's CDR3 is CASSEATNSGELFF. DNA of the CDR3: TGTGCCAGCAGTGAAGCGACTAACAGTGGGGAGCTGTTTTTT.

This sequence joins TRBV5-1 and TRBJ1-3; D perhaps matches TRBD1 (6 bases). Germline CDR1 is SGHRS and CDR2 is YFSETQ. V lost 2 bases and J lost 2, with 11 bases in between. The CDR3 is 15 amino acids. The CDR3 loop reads CASSLAGTTGNTIYF. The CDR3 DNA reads TGCGCCAGCAGCTTAGCCGGGACAACTGGAAACACCATATATTTT.

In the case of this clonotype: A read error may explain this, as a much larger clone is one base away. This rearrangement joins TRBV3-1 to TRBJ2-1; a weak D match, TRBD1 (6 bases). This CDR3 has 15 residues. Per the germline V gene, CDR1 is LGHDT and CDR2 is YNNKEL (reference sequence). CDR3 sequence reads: CASSHLGRGANERFF. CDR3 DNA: TGTGCCAGCAGCCATCTGGGCAGGGGAGCCAATGAGCGGTTCTTC.

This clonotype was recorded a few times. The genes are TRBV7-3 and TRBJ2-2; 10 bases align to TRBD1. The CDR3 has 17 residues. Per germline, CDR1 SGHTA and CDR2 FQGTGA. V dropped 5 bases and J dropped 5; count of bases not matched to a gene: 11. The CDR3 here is CASSPSRDRGLTGELFF. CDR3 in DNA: TGTGCCAGCAGCCCCTCCCGGGACAGGGGCTTAACCGGGGAGCTGTTTTTT. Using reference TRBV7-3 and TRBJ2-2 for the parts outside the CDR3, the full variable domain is GAGVSQTPSNKVTEKGKYVELRCDPISGHTALYWYRQSLGQGPEFLIYFQGTGAADDSGLPNDRFFAVRPEGSVSTLKIQRTERGDSAVYLCASSPSRDRGLTGELFFGEGSRLTVL.

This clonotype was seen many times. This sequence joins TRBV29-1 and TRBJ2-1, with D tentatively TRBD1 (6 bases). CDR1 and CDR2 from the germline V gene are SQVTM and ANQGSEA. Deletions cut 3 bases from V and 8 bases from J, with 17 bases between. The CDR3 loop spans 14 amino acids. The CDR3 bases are TGCAGCGTTGAGAGGGCAGGGGATCGGGATGAGCAGTTCTTC. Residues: CSVERAGDRDEQFF.

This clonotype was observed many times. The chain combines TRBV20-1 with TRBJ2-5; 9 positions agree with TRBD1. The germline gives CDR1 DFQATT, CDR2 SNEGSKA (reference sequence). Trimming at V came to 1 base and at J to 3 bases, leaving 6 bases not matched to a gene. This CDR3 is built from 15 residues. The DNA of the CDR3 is TGCAGTGCTAGAGTACCCGGGACAGGGAAAGAGACCCAGTACTTC. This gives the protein CSARVPGTGKETQYF.

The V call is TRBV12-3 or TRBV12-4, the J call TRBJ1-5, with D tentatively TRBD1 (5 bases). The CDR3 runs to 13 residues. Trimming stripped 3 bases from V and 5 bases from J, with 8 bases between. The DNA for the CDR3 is TGTGCCAGCAGTTTGGAAGGGGATCAGCCCCAGCATTTT. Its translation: CASSLEGDQPQHF.

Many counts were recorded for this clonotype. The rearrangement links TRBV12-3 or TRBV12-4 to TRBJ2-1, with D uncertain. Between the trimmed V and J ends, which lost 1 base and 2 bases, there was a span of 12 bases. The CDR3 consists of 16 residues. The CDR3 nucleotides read TGTGCCAGCAGTTTAGGTTCCAGTGGCGCCTACAATGAGCAGTTCTTC. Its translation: CASSLGSSGAYNEQFF.

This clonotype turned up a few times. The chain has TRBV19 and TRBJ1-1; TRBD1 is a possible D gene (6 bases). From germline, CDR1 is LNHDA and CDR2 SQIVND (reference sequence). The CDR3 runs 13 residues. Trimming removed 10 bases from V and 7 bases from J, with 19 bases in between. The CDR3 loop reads CATRVGGPGEAFF. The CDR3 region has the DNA TGTGCCACCCGAGTTGGGGGGCCAGGTGAAGCTTTCTTT.

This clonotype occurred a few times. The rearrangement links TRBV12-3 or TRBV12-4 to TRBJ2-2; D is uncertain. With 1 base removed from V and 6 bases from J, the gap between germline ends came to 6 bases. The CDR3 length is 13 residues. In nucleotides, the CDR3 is TGTGCCAGCAGTTTAGTAAACCCCGGGGAGCTGTTTTTT. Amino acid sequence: CASSLVNPGELFF.

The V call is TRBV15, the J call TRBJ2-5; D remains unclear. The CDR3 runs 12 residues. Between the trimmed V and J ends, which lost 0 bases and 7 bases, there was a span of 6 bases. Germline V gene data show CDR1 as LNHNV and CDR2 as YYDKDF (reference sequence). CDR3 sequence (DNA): TGTGCCACCAGCAGAGATCCGGGGACCCAGTACTTC. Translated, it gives CATSRDPGTQYF. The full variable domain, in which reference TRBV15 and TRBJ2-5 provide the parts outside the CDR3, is DAMVIQNPRYQVTQFGKPVTLSCSQTLNHNVMYWYQQKSSQAPKLLFHYYDKDFNNEADTPDNFQSRRPNTSFCFLDIRSPGLGDTAMYLCATSRDPGTQYFGPGTRLLVL.

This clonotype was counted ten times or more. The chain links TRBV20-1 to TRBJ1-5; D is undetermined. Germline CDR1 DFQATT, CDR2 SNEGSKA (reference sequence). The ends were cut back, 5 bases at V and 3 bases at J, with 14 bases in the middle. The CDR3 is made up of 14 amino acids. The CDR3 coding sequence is TGCAGTGCTGCAAGACCGCAAGTCAATCAGCCCCAGCATTTT. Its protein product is CSAARPQVNQPQHF.

CDR3 DNA: TGTGCCAGCAGGGGGGACGGAACGAACACTGAAGCTTTCTTT. It encodes CASRGDGTNTEAFF. This chain uses TRBV6-1 with TRBJ1-1, with D possibly TRBD1 on 5 matching bases. V shed 6 bases and J shed 1 base, with 12 bases lying between them. The CDR3 is 14 residues long. In germline, CDR1 is MNHNS, CDR2 SASEGT.